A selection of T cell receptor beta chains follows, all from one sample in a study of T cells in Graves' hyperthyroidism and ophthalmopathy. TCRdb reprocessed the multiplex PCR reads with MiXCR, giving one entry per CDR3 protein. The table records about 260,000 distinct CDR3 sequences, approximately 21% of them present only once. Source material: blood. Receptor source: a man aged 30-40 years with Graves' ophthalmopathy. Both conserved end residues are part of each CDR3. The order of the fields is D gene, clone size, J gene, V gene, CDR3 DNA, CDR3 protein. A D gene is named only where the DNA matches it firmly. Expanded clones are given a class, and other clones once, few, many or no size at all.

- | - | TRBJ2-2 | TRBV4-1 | TGCGCCAGCAGCCAAGATCGGAGGGGTCCGGGCACCGGGGAGCTGTTTTTT | CASSQDRRGPGTGELFF
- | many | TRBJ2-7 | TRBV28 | TGTGCCAGCAGTCCCCCGTGGGGCGGATCATCCTACGAGCAGTACTTC | CASSPPWGGSSYEQYF
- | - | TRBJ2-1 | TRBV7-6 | TGTGCCAGCAGCGATAGCCTATTCAATGAGCAGTTCTTC | CASSDSLFNEQFF
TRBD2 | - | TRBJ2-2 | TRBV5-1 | TGCGCCAGCAGCTTGAGGCGGGAGGGCTCCGGGGAGCTGTTTTTT | CASSLRREGSGELFF
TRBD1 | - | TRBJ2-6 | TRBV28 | TGTGCCAGCAGTGGACAGGGCTCTGGGGCCAACGTCCTGACTTTC | CASSGQGSGANVLTF
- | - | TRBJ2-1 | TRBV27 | - | CASSFGNGQNEQFF
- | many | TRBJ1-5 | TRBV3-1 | TGTGCCAGCAGCCAAGGAAGGGGCAGAGGCAATCAGCCCCAGCATTTT | CASSQGRGRGNQPQHF
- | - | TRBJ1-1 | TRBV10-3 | TGTGCCATCAGTAGGGAGGAGAACACTGAAGCTTTCTTT | CAISREENTEAFF
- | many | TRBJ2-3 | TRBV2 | TGTGCCATCACGGTGGGGGAGGCACCCACAGATACGCAGTATTTT | CAITVGEAPTDTQYF
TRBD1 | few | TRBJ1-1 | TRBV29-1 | TGCAGCGTTGATCCACAGGGGGATGAAGCTTTCTTT | CSVDPQGDEAFF
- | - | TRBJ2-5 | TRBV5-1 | TGCGCCAGCAGCTTGAGAGGGAGTCCCGGAGAGACCCAGTACTTC | CASSLRGSPGETQYF
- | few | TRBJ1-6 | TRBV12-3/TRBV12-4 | TGTGCCAGCAGTTTGATGGAGAATTCACCCCTCCACTTT | CASSLMENSPLHF
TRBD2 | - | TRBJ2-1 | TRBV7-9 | TGTGCCAGCAATTTAGGGGCTAGCGGGAGTAATGAGCAGTTCTTC | CASNLGASGSNEQFF
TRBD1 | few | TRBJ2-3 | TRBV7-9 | TGTGCCAGCAGCTTAGGTTGGGACAGGGGGCCCACAGATACGCAGTATTTT | CASSLGWDRGPTDTQYF
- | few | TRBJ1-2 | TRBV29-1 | TGCAGCGTTGTCCATGGCAGGGCAGGGTCTAACTATGGCTACACCTTC | CSVVHGRAGSNYGYTF
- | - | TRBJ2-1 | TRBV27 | TGTGCCAGCAGTTTATTCACCGGGCCGGGCTCCTACAATGAGCAGTTCTTC | CASSLFTGPGSYNEQFF
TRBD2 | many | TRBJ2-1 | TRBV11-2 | TGTGCCAGCAGCTTAGTAGCGGGAGGCAGCTGGCGCAATGAGCAGTTCTTC | CASSLVAGGSWRNEQFF
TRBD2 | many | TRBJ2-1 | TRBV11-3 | TGTGCCAGCAGCAGGACTAGCGGGAGTTCCTCCTACAATGAGCAGTTCTTC | CASSRTSGSSSYNEQFF
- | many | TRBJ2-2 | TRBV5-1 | TGCGCCAGCAGCTTAGAACCCGGGACCTCACTGAGGGAGCTGTTTTTT | CASSLEPGTSLRELFF
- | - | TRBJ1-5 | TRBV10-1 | TGCGCCAGCAGTGAGAAGTCGGGGGGGCCCCAGCATTTT | CASSEKSGGPQHF
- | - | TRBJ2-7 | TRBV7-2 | TGTGCCAGCTCCTTGGTTGGGGGCGGGAATTCCTACGAGCAGTACTTC | CASSLVGGGNSYEQYF
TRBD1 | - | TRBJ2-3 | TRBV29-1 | TGCAGCGTCTCCCACAGGGGCGACACAGATACGCAGTATTTT | CSVSHRGDTDTQYF
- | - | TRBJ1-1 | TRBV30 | TGTGCCTTGGACAGAGCGAGCACTGAAGCTTTCTTT | CALDRASTEAFF
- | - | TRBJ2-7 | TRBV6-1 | TGTGCCAGCAGTGAAGTCCTAAGTGGTGCAGGGCAGTACTTC | CASSEVLSGAGQYF
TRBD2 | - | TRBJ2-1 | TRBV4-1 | TGCGCCAGCCGGGAGGGCGGCCTCTGGAACAATGAGCAGTTCTTC | CASREGGLWNNEQFF
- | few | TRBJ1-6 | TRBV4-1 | TGCGCCAGCAGCCAACTGACGGGGGAATCACCCCTCCACTTT | CASSQLTGESPLHF
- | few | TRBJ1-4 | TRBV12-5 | TGTGCTAGTGGTTTGGGAGGGGGAGCTAATGAAAAACTGTTTTTT | CASGLGGGANEKLFF
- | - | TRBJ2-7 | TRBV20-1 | TGCAGTGCTGGCAGGGGCGGCTCCTACGAGCAGTACTTC | CSAGRGGSYEQYF
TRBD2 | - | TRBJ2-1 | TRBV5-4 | TGTGCCAGCAGCTTGGCCGGGGGGGCCCGCCACAATGAGCAGTTCTTC | CASSLAGGARHNEQFF
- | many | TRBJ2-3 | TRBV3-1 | TGTGCCAGCAGCCCGGTGGGCCCTAGCACAGATACGCAGTATTTT | CASSPVGPSTDTQYF
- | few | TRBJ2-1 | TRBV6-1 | TGTGCCAGCAGTCAGACAGGAAACAATGAGCAGTTCTTC | CASSQTGNNEQFF
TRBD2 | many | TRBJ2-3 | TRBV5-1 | TGCGCCAGCAGCTCCACTAGCGTGACAGATACGCAGTATTTT | CASSSTSVTDTQYF
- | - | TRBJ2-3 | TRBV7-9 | TGTGCCAGCACCGAGGGGCTTAGCACAGATACGCAGTATTTT | CASTEGLSTDTQYF
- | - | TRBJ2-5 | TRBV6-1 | TGTGCCAGCAGTTCCAGGGGAGAAGAGACCCAGTACTTC | CASSSRGEETQYF
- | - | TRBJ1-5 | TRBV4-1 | TGCGCCAGCAGCCGAGAGGGGGGGGGTAGCAATCAGCCCCAGCATTTT | CASSREGGGSNQPQHF
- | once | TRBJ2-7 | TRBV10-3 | TGTGCCATCAGTGATTCCCCCCACGAGCAGTACTTC | CAISDSPHEQYF
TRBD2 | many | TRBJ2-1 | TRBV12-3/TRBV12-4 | TGTGCCAGCAGTAGACTAGCGGGATATGAGCAGTTCTTC | CASSRLAGYEQFF
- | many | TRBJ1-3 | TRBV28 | TGTGCCAGCAGTGGGAGCTCCTCGGGAGGAAACACCATATATTTT | CASSGSSSGGNTIYF
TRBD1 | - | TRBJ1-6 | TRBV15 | TGTGCCACCAGCCCAGGTTATTACAGGGGGAGCTCCTATAATTCACCCCTCCACTTT | CATSPGYYRGSSYNSPLHF
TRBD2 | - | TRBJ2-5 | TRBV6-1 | TGTGCCAGCAGTGATCCCTCCGGGGGGTCCCTGGTCGAGTACTTC | CASSDPSGGSLVEYF
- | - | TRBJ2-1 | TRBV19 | TGTGCCAGTAGTATATACGCGGAGGGTAATGAGCAGTTCTTC | CASSIYAEGNEQFF
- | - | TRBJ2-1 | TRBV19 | TGTGCCAGTAGTATCCTTCAGCTGGGGGAGTCCATCTACAATGAGCAGTTCTTC | CASSILQLGESIYNEQFF